This T cell receptor (beta chain) was observed in a study of tumor-infiltrating lymphocytes in localized non-small cell lung cancer. Across the whole study: Patients included smokers and never-smokers with various histologies, some sampled after neoadjuvant chemotherapy.

Germline loops: CDR1 MNHNS, CDR2 SASEGT. Trimming left V 7 bases short and J 0 bases short, with 15 bases between. The CDR3 runs to 15 residues. The method was immunoSEQ multiplex PCR; TCRdb's version includes in-frame clones alone and lacks a portion of them. In the table there are some 15,000 clones, approximately 80% of which are singletons. V gene TRBV6-1 combines with J gene TRBJ1-1, with unresolved D. The TCR sequence derives from a human donor with non-small cell lung cancer. Specimen: lung tumor tissue. DNA of the CDR3: TGTGCCAGCACGTTCAGTGCGGAAATGAACACTGAAGCTTTCTTT. Translation: CASTFSAEMNTEAFF.